This T cell receptor beta chain was sequenced in a study of blood T cell repertoires in COVID-19 (dated by TCRdb to 2018 to 2020). General notes on the study: The collaborator samples originated in the United States, Italy and Spain and spanned the acute and convalescent phases of COVID-19. The prospective study material was composed of cDNA or gDNA derived from T cells, B-cell-depleted T cells, or PBMCs. HLA class I and class II types, where available, came from metadata supplied by the sample provider rather than from assay-based typing. The samples were drawn from the first 160 participants of the ongoing ImmuneRACE study and from roughly 1,300 subjects provided by 6 global collaborators. Subjects who had been exposed to COVID-19, were actively infected with it, or had recovered from it provided the deeply sampled blood TCRbeta repertoires that made up the dataset. The sample metadata nearly always contained a de-identified subject ID, COVID-19 status, age in years and sex. The repertoires were released in a freely available public database meant as a resource for research on the immune response to SARS-CoV-2.

TCRbeta CDR3 regions were amplified from genomic DNA by means of the immunoSEQ Assay, a bias-controlled multiplex PCR. From the authors' description of their analysis: The number of nucleated cells in each sample was estimated from the amplification of reference gene primers within the assay. Sequence reads were collapsed and filtered to measure the absolute abundance of every unique TCRbeta CDR3 rearrangement. For each sample, productive Simpson clonality was calculated as the square root of Simpson's diversity index over productive rearrangements. TCRdb took this table from immuneACCESS and kept in-frame rearrangements with V and J called. Such tables lack part of the clones; where checked against another copy, unresolved V genes explain under half of the gap, and the rest is unexplained. V and J calls and clone size come straight from that table; D and trimming were deduced from the DNA. The sample table holds roughly 26,000 clones, of which around 93% were seen once. The ten biggest clones cover approximately 2% of the sample.

Measured from the cysteine to the phenylalanine, the CDR3 is 16 residues long. The CDR3 DNA has 48 bases and is translated from base 1. Trimming removed 4 bases from V and 3 bases from J, leaving 15 bases between the germline ends. The germline V gene yields MNHEY for CDR1 and SVGAGI for CDR2. Concerning this clone itself: Its antigen is unknown. Nothing much larger sits one base from this clone, and base qualities are not available.

Overall study outcomes, separate from this receptor: Clinical and demographic metadata were provided uncurated, with the amount varying by source and participant.

The collaborating institutions used their own protocols to collect whole blood in K2EDTA tubes. Collaborator samples were shipped for TCRbeta analysis as frozen whole blood, isolated PBMCs, or DNA extracted from either sample type. The sequence was collected from a human donor in a cohort sampled during active COVID-19. Sequencing input: peripheral blood. The chain couples TRBV6-5 to TRBJ1-4; the D region possibly corresponds to TRBD1 (5 bases align). This receptor carries the CDR3 CASSSFGWGPNEKLFF. In nucleotide form, the sequence is TGTGCCAGCAGTTCCTTCGGGTGGGGCCCTAATGAAAAACTGTTTTTT.